The clone carrying this TCR beta chain showed up just a few times. Its matching antigen is unknown. This sample stems from a study of CD8+ T cells in alopecia areata. General study findings and limits: Against the mouse data, patients shared TCRs less clearly, possibly for HLA reasons. Alphabeta T cells residing in normal skin are also sequenced in scalp samples.

Researchers took lesional scalp punch biopsies and peripheral blood from people who were alopecia areata patients. The authors sorted CD4+ and CD8+ T cells from PBMCs. Extraction and reverse transcription of RNA yielded cDNA as the sequencing template. Data came from immunoSEQ multiplex PCR; TCRdb stores just in-frame clones and leaves some out. The sample holds about 34,000 clones, approximately 52% seen once. This sequence was found in a human donor with alopecia areata. Sequencing was done on a sample of NKG2D-high CD8+ T cells sorted from blood.

CDR3 nucleotide sequence: TGTGCCAGCAGCCAAGATCAAGGACTGTACTACGAGCAGTACTTC. This gives the protein CASSQDQGLYYEQYF. V and J are TRBV4-2 and TRBJ2-7; perhaps TRBD2 as D (5 bases). This CDR3 comprises 15 residues. The germline V and J ends were trimmed by 0 bases and 3 bases, with 12 bases remaining between them. Germline lookup yields CDR1 LGHNA and CDR2 YNFKEQ.